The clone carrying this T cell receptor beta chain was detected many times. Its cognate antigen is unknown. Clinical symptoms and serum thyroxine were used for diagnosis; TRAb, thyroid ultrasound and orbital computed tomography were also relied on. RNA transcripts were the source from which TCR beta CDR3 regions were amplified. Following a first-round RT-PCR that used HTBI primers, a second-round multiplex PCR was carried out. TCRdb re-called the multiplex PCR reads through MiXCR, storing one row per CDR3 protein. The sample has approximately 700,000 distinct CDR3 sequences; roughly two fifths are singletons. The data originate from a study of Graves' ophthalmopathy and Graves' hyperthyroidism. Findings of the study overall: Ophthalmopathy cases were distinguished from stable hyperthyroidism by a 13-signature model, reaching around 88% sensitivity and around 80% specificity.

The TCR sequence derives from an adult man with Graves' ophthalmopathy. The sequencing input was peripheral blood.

This CDR3 is CASRWGQDYGYTF. The CDR3 DNA follows: TGTGCCAGCAGATGGGGACAGGACTATGGCTACACCTTC. The rearrangement joins TRBV2 to TRBJ1-2; 8 nucleotides line up with TRBD1. Unmatched junction bases numbered 3, after V lost 6 bases and J lost 3 bases. Germline loops: CDR1 SNHLY, CDR2 FYNNEI. The CDR3 consists of 13 residues.